Below are 27 T cell receptor beta chains sequenced from a single sample in a study of blood T cell repertoires in COVID-19. Clones were sequenced by immunoSEQ multiplex PCR, and TCRdb holds only the in-frame ones, with some missing. The sample has 130,000 to 150,000 clones, approximately 89% seen once; the top ten hold 1.5% to 2%. Sequencing input: peripheral blood. These TCRs come from a human donor in a cohort sampled during active COVID-19.

The rearrangement links TRBV19 to TRBJ1-2; D not resolved. Germline V gene lookup returns CDR1 LNHDA and CDR2 SQIVND (reference sequence). There are 13 residues in the CDR3. V gave up 3 bases and J gave up 6 bases, with 11 bases separating them. Here the CDR3 reads CASSIGRGDGYTF. The CDR3, as DNA: TGTGCCAGTAGTATTGGCCGCGGGGATGGCTACACCTTC.

The chain links TRBV7-6 to TRBJ2-2; the match to TRBD2 covers 7 bases. Trimming removed 0 bases from V and 1 base from J; junction bases left unmatched: 8. CDR3 size: 18 residues. Germline assignment: CDR1 SGHVS and CDR2 FNYEAQ. CDR3 sequence: CASSLAGGLAENTGELFF. In nucleotides, the CDR3 is TGTGCCAGCAGCTTAGCGGGCGGGCTAGCGGAGAACACCGGGGAGCTGTTTTTT.

The chain joins TRBV19 to TRBJ2-3; 7 bases agree with TRBD1. The CDR3 has 13 amino acids. Germline CDR1 LNHDA, CDR2 SQIVND (reference sequence). The junction had 3 bases not matched to a gene; V was cut back by 5 bases and J by 4 bases. The CDR3 loop reads CASSRQGPDTQYF. The CDR3 DNA is TGTGCCAGTAGTCGACAGGGCCCAGATACGCAGTATTTT.

The rearrangement uses TRBV5-1 and TRBJ1-2; 7 bases agree with TRBD1. The germline V gene has CDR1 SGHRS and CDR2 YFSETQ. J gave up 4 bases and V 5 bases, and 14 bases lay outside the gene matches. The CDR3 sequence is 16 residues long. This CDR3 reads CASSFSPGQAIYGYTF. The CDR3 DNA is TGCGCCAGCAGTTTTTCCCCCGGACAGGCCATCTATGGCTACACCTTC.

DNA for the CDR3: TGTGCCAGCAGTGTTAGACAGGGGAACTACAATGAGCAGTTCTTC. Translation gives CASSVRQGNYNEQFF. V gene TRBV25-1 combines with J gene TRBJ2-1, with 8 positions matching TRBD1. With V trimmed by 4 bases and J by 3 bases, 5 bases remained unmatched. The CDR3 has 15 residues. The germline V gene has CDR1 MGHDK and CDR2 SYGVNS.

This rearrangement joins TRBV6-6 to TRBJ1-2; D possibly corresponds to TRBD1 (6 bases). The germline V and J ends were trimmed by 0 bases and 2 bases, with 7 bases remaining between them. This CDR3 contains 14 residues. Germline V CDR1 and CDR2: MNHNY, SVGAGI (reference sequence). CDR3 sequence reads: CASSYSDRNYGYTF. The CDR3 DNA is TGTGCCAGCAGTTACTCGGACAGAAACTATGGCTACACCTTC.

This clone was seen a single time. The CDR3: CASSPRQLGTKNIQYF. The CDR3 DNA reads as TGTGCCAGCAGCCCGAGACAGTTGGGAACCAAAAACATTCAGTACTTC. This chain links TRBV3-1 (or the pseudogene TRBV3-2) with TRBJ2-4; TRBD1 might be the D (5 bases). The CDR3 sequence is 16 residues long. The germline V gene encodes CDR1 LGHDT and CDR2 YNNKEL (reference sequence). The V and J ends lost 4 bases and 2 bases respectively, with 15 bases between them.

The chain uses TRBV18 and TRBJ2-3; no definite D call. Germline V gives CDR1 KGHSH, CDR2 LQKENI. The V gene lost 6 bases and the J gene lost 0 bases, with 13 bases spanning the gap. CDR3 size: 15 residues. For the CDR3, the DNA is TGTGCCAGCTCCCTCTCTGTGTCTAGCACAGATACGCAGTATTTT. Translating it yields CASSLSVSSTDTQYF.

This chain links TRBV9 with TRBJ2-7; TRBD1 matches at 9 bases. The CDR3 is 15 residues long. After removal of 3 bases from V and 5 bases from J, the junction contained 9 bases not matched to a gene. Germline V gives CDR1 SGDLS, CDR2 YYNGEE. In nucleotides, the CDR3 is TGTGCCAGCAGCGGAGGACAGGGGAGCATACACGAGCAGTACTTC. Amino acids: CASSGGQGSIHEQYF.

The CDR3 reads CASSLDWGQRETQYF. The CDR3 DNA follows: TGCGCCAGCAGCTTGGATTGGGGGCAAAGGGAGACCCAGTACTTC. This chain connects TRBV5-1 to TRBJ2-5; possibly TRBD1 for D (6 bases). This CDR3 is 15 amino acids long. The germline V gene encodes CDR1 SGHRS and CDR2 YFSETQ. Trimming removed 0 bases from V and 5 bases from J, with 14 bases in between.

This clone has a handful of counts. The genes are TRBV27 and TRBJ2-2, with 7 bases fitting TRBD1. Per germline, CDR1 MNHEY and CDR2 SMNVEV (reference sequence). The length of the CDR3 is 16 residues. The V and J ends lost 5 bases and 3 bases, in that order; junction bases with no gene match: 9. CDR3 DNA: TGTGCCAGCAGTCCCCTCAACAGGGGATACACCGGGGAGCTGTTTTTT. Amino acids: CASSPLNRGYTGELFF.

The chain is built from TRBV29-1 and TRBJ2-1, with D possibly TRBD2 on 6 matching bases. The CDR3 is 11 amino acids. The V gene's germline CDR1 is SQVTM and CDR2 ANQGSEA. Trimming left V 7 bases short and J 8 bases short, with 12 bases between. The CDR3, as DNA: TGCAGCGCGGGGTGGGAGGATGAGCAGTTCTTC. It specifies CSAGWEDEQFF.

This chain joins TRBV7-9 and TRBJ2-7; 10 bases align to TRBD1. Germline V gene lookup returns CDR1 SEHNR and CDR2 FQNEAQ (reference sequence). The CDR3 loop spans 14 amino acids. The V gene end was trimmed by 3 bases and the J gene end by 3 bases; junction bases not matched to a gene: 2. The CDR3 here is CASSFRDRGYEQYF. DNA of the CDR3: TGTGCCAGCAGCTTCCGGGACAGGGGCTACGAGCAGTACTTC.

The chain carries TRBV5-1 and TRBJ1-4; possibly TRBD1 for D (5 bases). CDR1 and CDR2 from the germline V gene are SGHRS and YFSETQ. The CDR3 covers 14 residues. Trimming took 3 bases from V and 7 from J, leaving 13 bases between them. CDR3 amino acids: CASSWLGEGEKLFF. CDR3 DNA sequence: TGCGCCAGCAGCTGGCTGGGGGAGGGTGAAAAACTGTTTTTT.

The rearrangement joins TRBV4-1 to TRBJ2-7, with TRBD1 matching 7 bases. The junction had 10 bases not matched to a gene; V was cut back by 2 bases and J by 0 bases. The CDR3 extends over 17 amino acids. Germline-derived CDR1 and CDR2 are MGHRA and YSYEKL. The CDR3 reads CASSQSPLTGSSYEQYF. CDR3 DNA sequence: TGCGCCAGCAGCCAAAGCCCCTTGACAGGGAGCTCCTACGAGCAGTACTTC.

This CDR3 reads CASSYGRGTEAFF. CDR3 DNA sequence: TGTGCCAGCAGTTATGGCAGGGGGACTGAAGCTTTCTTT. This chain uses TRBV6-5 with TRBJ1-1; 7 positions agree with TRBD1. The CDR3 loop spans 13 amino acids. J lost 5 bases, V lost 3 bases, and 3 bases had no gene match. Germline V gene sequence: CDR1 MNHEY, CDR2 SVGAGI.

This clone was seen a handful of times. The rearrangement uses TRBV4-1 and TRBJ2-1; D may be TRBD1 (5 bases). The CDR3 spans 15 residues. Trimming stripped 6 bases from V and 1 base from J, with 13 bases between. In germline, CDR1 is MGHRA, CDR2 YSYEKL. CDR3 sequence (DNA): TGCGCCAGCAGGCCTCAGGGTAGGTCCTACAATGAGCAGTTCTTC. This encodes CASRPQGRSYNEQFF.

The chain employs TRBV11-2 and TRBJ2-7; D gene unclear. In germline, CDR1 is SGHAT, CDR2 FQNNGV. The CDR3 runs 12 residues. V was pared by 8 bases and J by 1 base, with 9 bases between. The DNA for the CDR3 is TGTGCCAGCCGTGGGCCATCCTACGAGCAGTACTTC. Its protein is CASRGPSYEQYF.

The chain couples TRBV4-1 to TRBJ1-2; D is undetermined. CDR1 is MGHRA and CDR2 is YSYEKL in the germline V gene. Trimming removed 2 bases from V and 1 base from J, with 5 bases in between. This CDR3 has 13 amino acids. CDR3 DNA: TGCGCCAGCAGCCAACGGGATAACTATGGCTACACCTTC. This gives the protein CASSQRDNYGYTF.

The chain joins TRBV29-1 to TRBJ2-2, with D maybe TRBD2 (6 bases). CDR1 is SQVTM, CDR2 ANQGSEA, per germline. Between the trimmed V and J ends, which lost 6 bases and 0 bases, there was a span of 14 bases. The CDR3 sequence is 15 residues long. The DNA for the CDR3 is TGCAGCGTCGACGTCGGGGGTACGAACACCGGGGAGCTGTTTTTT. Translation: CSVDVGGTNTGELFF.

The V and J genes are TRBV11-2 and TRBJ2-3; TRBD1 might be the D (6 bases). Trimming cost V 2 bases and J 4 bases, with 16 bases left between them. Germline V gives CDR1 SGHAT, CDR2 FQNNGV. CDR3 length: 16 residues. The CDR3 DNA sequence: TGTGCCAGCAGCTTATTGGGTTACGAGGGGGCAGATACGCAGTATTTT. Protein sequence: CASSLLGYEGADTQYF.

A word on this clone: Distinct nucleotide sequences in the sample also encode this CDR3. V and J are TRBV5-1 and TRBJ1-1, with D unresolved. This CDR3 is built from 13 residues. CDR1 is SGHRS, CDR2 YFSETQ, per germline. V was clipped by 2 bases and J by 0 bases, with 5 bases between them. CDR3 region: CASSLAVNTEAFF. CDR3 DNA: TGCGCCAGCAGCTTAGCCGTGAACACTGAAGCTTTCTTT.

The rearrangement links TRBV6-1 to TRBJ1-5; 8 bases fit TRBD1. From germline, CDR1 is MNHNS and CDR2 SASEGT. There are 16 residues in the CDR3. V dropped 1 base and J dropped 2; count of bases not matched to a gene: 4. CDR3 DNA: TGTGCCAGCAGTGAAGTGACAGGGGAAGGCAATCAGCCCCAGCATTTT. Translated: CASSEVTGEGNQPQHF.

This sequence joins TRBV7-9 and TRBJ1-5; 7 positions agree with TRBD1. The CDR3 is 14 amino acids. J lost 9 bases, V lost 6 bases, and 11 bases had no gene match. The germline V gene encodes CDR1 SEHNR and CDR2 FQNEAQ (reference sequence). CDR3 nucleotide sequence: TGTGCCAGCAGTTTAACAGGGGAAAAGGGGCCCCAGCATTTT. This gives the protein CASSLTGEKGPQHF.

The genes are TRBV25-1 and TRBJ1-6; D gene unclear. The germline gives CDR1 MGHDK, CDR2 SYGVNS. The CDR3 spans 14 residues. The V end lost 4 bases, the J end lost 0 bases, and 4 bases lay between the germline ends. The CDR3, as DNA: TGTGCCAGCAGTGGGAGCTCCTATAATTCACCCCTCCACTTT. Encoded protein: CASSGSSYNSPLHF.

In this sample, this clone turned up once. The rearrangement uses TRBV6-5 and TRBJ2-7; 12 positions agree with TRBD2. Germline loops: CDR1 MNHEY, CDR2 SVGAGI. CDR3 length: 15 residues. V lost 4 bases and J lost 3; bases outside the gene matches: 4. CDR3 DNA sequence: TGTGCCAGCAGTTTCCGACTAGCGGGGGTCTACGAGCAGTACTTC. It codes for CASSFRLAGVYEQYF.

The V and J genes are TRBV7-2 and TRBJ1-2, with 8 nucleotides matching TRBD1. This CDR3 is built from 16 residues. V was clipped by 0 bases and J by 4 bases; unmatched bases: 7. Germline V CDR1 and CDR2: SGHTA, FQGNSA. As DNA, the CDR3 is TGTGCCAGCAGCTTAGCGCTGGACAGGGTCAGCTATGGCTACACCTTC. Translating gives CASSLALDRVSYGYTF.